The clone carrying this T cell receptor beta chain appeared once. The target antigen is unknown. The data were obtained in a study of T cell responses to AZD1222 COVID-19 vaccine. Study overall: Analyses pooled second doses at about 4 or about 12 weeks.

Assay: immunoSEQ multiplex PCR; the TCRdb copy retains only in-frame clones and omits some. The sample records under 95,000 clones, nearly 90% being singletons. Whole-study findings and limits: Close to half of spike-specific TCRs reportedly recognize unmutated variant regions.

The clonotype originates from an adult in good health. Sequenced here: peripheral blood, sampled on day 0 of AZD1222 vaccination.

This chain's CDR3 is CASRGTGIDTQYF. The DNA for the CDR3 is TGTGCCAGCCGCGGGACAGGGATAGATACGCAGTATTTT. The chain uses TRBV6-5 and TRBJ2-3; TRBD1 agrees at 9 bases. The germline gives CDR1 MNHEY, CDR2 SVGAGI. The CDR3 covers 13 residues. V lost 8 bases, J lost 5 bases, and 5 bases stayed unmatched.